In its sample, the clone carrying this TCR beta chain was seen a few times. Its antigen is undetermined. The CDR3 runs to 13 residues. Per germline, CDR1 MNHEY and CDR2 SMNVEV (reference sequence). Trimming cost V 7 bases and J 4 bases, with 13 bases left between them. The sample originates from a study of CD8+ T cells in alopecia areata. Regarding the study as a whole: Compared with normal scalp, lesional scalp had higher clonality and more expanded CD8+ clones.

Sorted populations comprised CD4+ and CD8+ T cells obtained from PBMCs. Following RNA extraction, reverse transcription yielded cDNA that acted as the sequencing template. Libraries were prepared by immunoSEQ multiplex PCR; TCRdb keeps only in-frame clonotypes and omits some of them. The sample contains about 190,000 clones, 59% of which appear only once. This receptor was obtained from a human donor with alopecia areata. The sample in question was CD4+ T cells sorted from blood, obtained at week 0. The rearrangement uses TRBV27 and TRBJ1-2; possible D gene TRBD1, 5 bases. The CDR3 region has the DNA TGTGCCAGCACCCTGGGGCGCGGCTATGGCTACACCTTC. Translated, it gives CASTLGRGYGYTF.